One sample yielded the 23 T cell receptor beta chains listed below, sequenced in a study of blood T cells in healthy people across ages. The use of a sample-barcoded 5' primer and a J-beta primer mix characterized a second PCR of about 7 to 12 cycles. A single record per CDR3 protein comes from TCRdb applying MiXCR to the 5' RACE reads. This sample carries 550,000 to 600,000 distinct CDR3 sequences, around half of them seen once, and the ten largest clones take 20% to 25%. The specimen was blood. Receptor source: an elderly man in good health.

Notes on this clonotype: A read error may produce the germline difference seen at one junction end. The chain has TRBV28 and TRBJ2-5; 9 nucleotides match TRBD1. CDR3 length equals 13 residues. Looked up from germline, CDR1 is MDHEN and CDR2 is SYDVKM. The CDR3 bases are TGTGCCAGCAGAGAGCGGACAGGGGAGACCAAGTACTTC. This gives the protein CASRERTGETKYF.

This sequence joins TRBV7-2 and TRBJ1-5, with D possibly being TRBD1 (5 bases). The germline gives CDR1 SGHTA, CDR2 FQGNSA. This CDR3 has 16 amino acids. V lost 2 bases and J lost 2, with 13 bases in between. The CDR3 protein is CASSLKGGDGNQPQHF. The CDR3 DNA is TGTGCCAGCAGCTTAAAGGGAGGGGATGGCAATCAGCCCCAGCATTTT. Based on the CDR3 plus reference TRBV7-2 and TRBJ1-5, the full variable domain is GAGVSQSPSNKVTEKGKDVELRCDPISGHTALYWYRQSLGQGLEFLIYFQGNSAPDKSGLPSDRFSAERTGGSVSTLTIQRTQQEDSAVYLCASSLKGGDGNQPQHFGDGTRLSIL.

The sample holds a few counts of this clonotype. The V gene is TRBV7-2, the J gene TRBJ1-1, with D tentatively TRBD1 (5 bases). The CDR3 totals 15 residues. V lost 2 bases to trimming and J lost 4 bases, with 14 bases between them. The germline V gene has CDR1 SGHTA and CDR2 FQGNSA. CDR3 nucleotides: TGTGCCAGCAGCTTATTTCCAGGGCAGGGCACTGAAGCTTTCTTT. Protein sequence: CASSLFPGQGTEAFF.

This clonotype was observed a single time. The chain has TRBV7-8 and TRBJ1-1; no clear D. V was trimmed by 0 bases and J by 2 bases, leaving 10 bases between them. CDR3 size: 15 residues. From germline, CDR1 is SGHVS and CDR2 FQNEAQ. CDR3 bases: TGTGCCAGCAGCTTAGCGTCAACGGTAAACACTGAAGCTTTCTTT. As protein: CASSLASTVNTEAFF.

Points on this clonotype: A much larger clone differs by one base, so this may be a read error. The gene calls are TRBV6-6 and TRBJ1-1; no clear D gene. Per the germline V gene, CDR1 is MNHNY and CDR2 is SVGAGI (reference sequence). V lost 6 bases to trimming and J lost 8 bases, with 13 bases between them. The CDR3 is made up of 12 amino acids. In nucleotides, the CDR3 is TGTGCCAGCAGGTACCCGGAGATGGAAGCTTTCTTT. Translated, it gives CASRYPEMEAFF.

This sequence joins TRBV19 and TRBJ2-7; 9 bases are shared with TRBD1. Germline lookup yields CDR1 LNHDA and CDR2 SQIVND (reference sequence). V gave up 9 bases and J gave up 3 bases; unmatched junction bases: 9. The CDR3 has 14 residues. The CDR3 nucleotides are TGTGCCAGCGCCACCGGGACAGGGAACTACGAGCAGTACTTC. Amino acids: CASATGTGNYEQYF.

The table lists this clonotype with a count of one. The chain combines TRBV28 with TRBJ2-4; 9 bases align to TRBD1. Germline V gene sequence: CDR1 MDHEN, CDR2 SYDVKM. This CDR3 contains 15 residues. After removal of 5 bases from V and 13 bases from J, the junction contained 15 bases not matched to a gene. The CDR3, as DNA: TGTGCCAGCAGTCTTGCGGGGACAGGGATCGGGGAGCAGTACTTC. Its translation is CASSLAGTGIGEQYF.

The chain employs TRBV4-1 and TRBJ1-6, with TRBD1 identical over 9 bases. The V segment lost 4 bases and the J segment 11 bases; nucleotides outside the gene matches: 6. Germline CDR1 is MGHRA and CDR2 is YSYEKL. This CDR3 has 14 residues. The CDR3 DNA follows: TGCGCCAGCAGCCCGGGACAGGGTTTAACACCCCTCCACTTT. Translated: CASSPGQGLTPLHF.

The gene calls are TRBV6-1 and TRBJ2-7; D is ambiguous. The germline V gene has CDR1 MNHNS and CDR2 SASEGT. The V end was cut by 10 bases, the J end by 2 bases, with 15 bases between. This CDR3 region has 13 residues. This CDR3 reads CATANLNAYEQYF. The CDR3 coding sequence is TGTGCCACCGCAAACCTAAACGCCTACGAGCAGTACTTC.

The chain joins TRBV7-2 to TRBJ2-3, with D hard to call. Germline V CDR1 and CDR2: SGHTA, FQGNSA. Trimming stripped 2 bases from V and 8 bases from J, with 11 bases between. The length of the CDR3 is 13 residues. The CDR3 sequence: CASSLSPSGTQYF. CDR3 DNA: TGTGCCAGCAGCTTAAGTCCTTCGGGTACGCAGTATTTT.

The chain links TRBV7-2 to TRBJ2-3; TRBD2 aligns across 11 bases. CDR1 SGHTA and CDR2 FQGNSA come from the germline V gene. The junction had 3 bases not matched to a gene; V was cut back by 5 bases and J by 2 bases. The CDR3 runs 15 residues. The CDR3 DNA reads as TGTGCCAGCAGCCCACTAGCGGGGGTCACAGATACGCAGTATTTT. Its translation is CASSPLAGVTDTQYF. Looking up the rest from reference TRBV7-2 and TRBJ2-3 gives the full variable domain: GAGVSQSPSNKVTEKGKDVELRCDPISGHTALYWYRQSLGQGLEFLIYFQGNSAPDKSGLPSDRFSAERTGGSVSTLTIQRTQQEDSAVYLCASSPLAGVTDTQYFGPGTRLTVL.

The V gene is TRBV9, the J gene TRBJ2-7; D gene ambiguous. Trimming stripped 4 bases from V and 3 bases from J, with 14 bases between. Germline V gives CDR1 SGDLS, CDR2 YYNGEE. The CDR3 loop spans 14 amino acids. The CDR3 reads CASSPATQGYEQYF. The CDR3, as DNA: TGTGCCAGCAGCCCTGCCACTCAAGGCTACGAGCAGTACTTC.

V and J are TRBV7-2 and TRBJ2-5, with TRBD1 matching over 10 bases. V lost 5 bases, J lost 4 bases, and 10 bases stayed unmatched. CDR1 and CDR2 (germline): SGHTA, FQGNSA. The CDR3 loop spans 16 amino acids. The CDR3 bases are TGTGCCAGCAGCCCTCTCCTGGGACAGGGGTCAGAGACCCAGTACTTC. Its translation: CASSPLLGQGSETQYF.

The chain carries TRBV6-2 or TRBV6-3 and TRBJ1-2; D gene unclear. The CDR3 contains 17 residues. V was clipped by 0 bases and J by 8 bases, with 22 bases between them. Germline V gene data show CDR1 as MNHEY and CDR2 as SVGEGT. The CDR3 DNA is TGTGCCAGCAGTTACTCACATGCGTGGCGTTCGGCGCTAGGCTACACCTTC. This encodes CASSYSHAWRSALGYTF.

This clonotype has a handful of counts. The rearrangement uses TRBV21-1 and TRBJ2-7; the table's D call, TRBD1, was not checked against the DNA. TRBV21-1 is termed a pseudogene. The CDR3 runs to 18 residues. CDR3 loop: CASSKGLCGQGVPYEQYF. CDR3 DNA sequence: TGTGCCAGCAGCAAAGGGCTCTGCGGACAGGGGGTACCCTACGAGCAGTACTTC.

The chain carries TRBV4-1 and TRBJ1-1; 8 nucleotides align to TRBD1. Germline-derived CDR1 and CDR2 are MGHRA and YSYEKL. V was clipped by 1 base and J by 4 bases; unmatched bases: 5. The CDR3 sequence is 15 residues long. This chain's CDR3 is CASSQVNRGVTEAFF. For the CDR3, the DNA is TGCGCCAGCAGCCAAGTGAACAGGGGGGTCACTGAAGCTTTCTTT.

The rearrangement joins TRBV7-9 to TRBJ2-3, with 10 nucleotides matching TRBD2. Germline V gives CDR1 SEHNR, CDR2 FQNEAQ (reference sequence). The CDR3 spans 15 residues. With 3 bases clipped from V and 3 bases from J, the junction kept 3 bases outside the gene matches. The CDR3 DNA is TGTGCCAGCAGCTTTCTAGCGGGGGTTACAGATACGCAGTATTTT. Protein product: CASSFLAGVTDTQYF. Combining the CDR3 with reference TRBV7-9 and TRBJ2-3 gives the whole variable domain DTGVSQNPRHKITKRGQNVTFRCDPISEHNRLYWYRQTLGQGPEFLTYFQNEAQLEKSRLLSDRFSAERPKGSFSTLEIQRTEQGDSAMYLCASSFLAGVTDTQYFGPGTRLTVL.

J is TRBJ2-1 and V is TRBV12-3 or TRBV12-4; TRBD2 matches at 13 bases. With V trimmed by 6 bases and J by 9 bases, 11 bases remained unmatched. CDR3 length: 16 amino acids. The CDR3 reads CASSKGTSGMSGEQFF. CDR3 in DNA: TGTGCCAGCAGCAAAGGGACTAGCGGGATGAGTGGTGAGCAGTTCTTC.

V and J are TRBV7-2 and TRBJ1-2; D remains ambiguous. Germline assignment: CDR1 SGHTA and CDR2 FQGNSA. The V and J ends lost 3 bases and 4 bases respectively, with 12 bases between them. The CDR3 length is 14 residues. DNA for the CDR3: TGTGCCAGCAGCTTTGCGACCGGTAGCTATGGCTACACCTTC. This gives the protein CASSFATGSYGYTF.

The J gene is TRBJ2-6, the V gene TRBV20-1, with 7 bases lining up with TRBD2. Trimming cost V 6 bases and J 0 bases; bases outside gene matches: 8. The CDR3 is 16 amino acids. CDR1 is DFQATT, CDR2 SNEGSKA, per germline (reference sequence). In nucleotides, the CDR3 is TGCAGTGCGAGCGGGGATCGTAACTCTGGGGCCAACGTCCTGACTTTC. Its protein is CSASGDRNSGANVLTF.

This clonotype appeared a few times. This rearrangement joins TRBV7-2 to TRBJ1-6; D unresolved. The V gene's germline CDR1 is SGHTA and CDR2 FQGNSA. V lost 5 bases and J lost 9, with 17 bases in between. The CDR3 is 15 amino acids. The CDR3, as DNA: TGTGCCAGCAGCCAAGAAAATGGAAATTTTTCACCCCTCCACTTT. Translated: CASSQENGNFSPLHF.

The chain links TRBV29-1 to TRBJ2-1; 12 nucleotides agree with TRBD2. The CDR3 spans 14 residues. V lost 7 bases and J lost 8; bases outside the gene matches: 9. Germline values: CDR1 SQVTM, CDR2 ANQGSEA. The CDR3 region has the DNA TGCAGCGCGAGTCGGACTAGCGGGGACCATGAGCAGTTCTTC. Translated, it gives CSASRTSGDHEQFF.

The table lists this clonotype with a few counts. The CDR3 region is CASSLVQEFYGYTF. In nucleotides, the CDR3 is TGTGCCAGCAGCTTAGTCCAGGAATTTTATGGCTACACCTTC. V is TRBV7-9 and J is TRBJ1-2; D is unresolved. The CDR3 consists of 14 residues. The V gene's germline CDR1 is SEHNR and CDR2 FQNEAQ (reference sequence). V was cut by 1 base and J by 5 bases, with 11 bases left in between.